A selection of T cell receptor beta chains follows, all from one sample in a study of control samples from healthy donors and cancer patients. Here immunoSEQ multiplex PCR was the method, and the copy in TCRdb shows in-frame clones only, minus some. Among about 250,000 clones, over 70% were seen once, and the ten largest hold less than 15%. Sequencing input: PBMCs. Receptors originate from a woman aged 55-69 years with lung cancer. CDR3s include the opening cysteine and the closing phenylalanine or tryptophan. The order of the fields is V gene, D gene, J gene, clone size, CDR3 protein, CDR3 DNA. The D gene is left open where the match is weak. Rows may omit the clone size; those that give it use once, few, many or a size class.

TRBV4-1	.	TRBJ2-7	.	CASSQRHGGLEQYF	TGCGCCAGCAGCCAACGACATGGGGGGCTCGAGCAGTACTTC
TRBV7-2	.	TRBJ1-5	.	CASSLETIQPQHF	TGTGCCAGCAGCTTAGAGACGATACAGCCCCAGCATTTT
TRBV19	TRBD1	TRBJ2-5	.	CASSVTGGGETQYF	TGTGCCAGTAGTGTGACAGGGGGCGGGGAGACCCAGTACTTC
TRBV3-1/TRBV3-2	.	TRBJ2-1	.	CASSPGLLYNEQFF	TGTGCCAGCAGCCCAGGGCTGTTGTACAATGAGCAGTTCTTC
TRBV3-1/TRBV3-2	.	TRBJ1-6	few	CASSQVFSLPLHF	TGTGCCAGCAGCCAAGTCTTCTCTTTACCCCTCCACTTT
TRBV2	TRBD1	TRBJ1-6	.	CASGRDRGHSPLHF	TGTGCCAGCGGCCGGGACAGGGGACACTCACCCCTCCACTTT
TRBV12-3/TRBV12-4	.	TRBJ1-2	.	CASSLRNGYTF	TGTGCCAGCAGTTTAAGGAATGGCTACACCTTC
TRBV28	.	TRBJ1-1	.	CASSRPGYTEAFF	TGTGCCAGCAGTCGACCAGGATACACTGAAGCTTTCTTT
TRBV28	TRBD1	TRBJ1-2	.	CASSPGTGKGYGYTF	TGTGCCAGCAGTCCCGGGACAGGGAAGGGCTATGGCTACACCTTC
TRBV6-6	TRBD1	TRBJ1-1	many	CASRSGTANTEAFF	TGTGCCAGCAGGTCCGGGACAGCTAACACTGAAGCTTTCTTT
TRBV7-3	.	TRBJ2-4	.	CASSLTTGAGHIQYF	TGTGCCAGCAGCTTAACAACAGGGGCGGGGCACATTCAGTACTTC
TRBV12-5	TRBD1	TRBJ1-1	.	CASGPGQGTEAFF	TGTGCTAGTGGCCCCGGACAGGGTACTGAAGCTTTCTTT
TRBV19	.	TRBJ1-2	.	CASSWKGSDGYTF	TGTGCCAGTAGTTGGAAAGGGAGCGATGGCTACACCTTC
TRBV21-1	.	TRBJ2-7	.	CASSKVRVPSSYEQYF	TGTGCCAGCAGCAAAGTGAGGGTTCCCTCCTCCTACGAGCAGTACTTC
TRBV24-1	.	TRBJ2-2	once	CATSVPTGTLGTGELFF	TGTGCCACCAGTGTCCCAACCGGGACATTGGGCACCGGGGAGCTGTTTTTT
TRBV19	.	TRBJ2-1	.	CATGVGTSYNEQFF	TGTGCCACGGGGGTGGGGACGTCCTACAATGAGCAGTTCTTC
TRBV19	TRBD1	TRBJ1-1	.	CASSIAGGAGNTEAFF	TGTGCCAGTAGTATAGCAGGGGGCGCGGGGAACACTGAAGCTTTCTTT
TRBV5-1	.	TRBJ1-1	.	CASRKVGGPDTEAFF	TGCGCCAGCAGAAAGGTCGGAGGGCCGGACACTGAAGCTTTCTTT
TRBV9	TRBD2	TRBJ2-3	.	CASSVAPSGRADTQYF	TGTGCCAGCAGCGTAGCACCTAGCGGGAGGGCAGATACGCAGTATTTT
TRBV9	.	TRBJ2-2	.	CASSVGSTFTGELFF	TGTGCCAGCAGCGTCGGGTCAACCTTCACCGGGGAGCTGTTTTTT
TRBV5-1	.	TRBJ1-2	once	CASSLALSGYGYTF	TGCGCCAGCAGCTTGGCCTTGTCCGGCTATGGCTACACCTTC
TRBV29-1	.	TRBJ2-7	once	CSVEEEGAREQYF	TGCAGCGTTGAAGAGGAGGGGGCGCGAGAGCAGTACTTC
TRBV6-5	.	TRBJ1-1	.	CASSYAGRYTEAFF	TGTGCCAGCAGTTACGCCGGCAGATACACTGAAGCTTTCTTT
TRBV2	.	TRBJ1-1	.	CASNQEISSTEAFF	TGTGCCAGCAATCAGGAGATCAGTAGCACTGAAGCTTTCTTT
TRBV5-1	.	TRBJ2-3	.	CASSLGPRVGTDTQYF	TGCGCCAGCAGCTTGGGGCCGCGGGTGGGCACAGATACGCAGTATTTT
TRBV2	.	TRBJ1-5	.	CASTPGGASQPQHF	TGTGCCAGCACCCCTGGGGGGGCGAGTCAGCCCCAGCATTTT
TRBV5-1	TRBD2	TRBJ2-1	once	CASSFSTSGGANEQFF	TGCGCCAGCAGCTTTTCGACTAGCGGGGGGGCCAATGAGCAGTTCTTC
TRBV12-3/TRBV12-4	.	TRBJ1-2	.	CASSTTGNGYTF	TGTGCCAGCAGCACCACAGGGAATGGCTACACCTTC
TRBV19	TRBD2	TRBJ2-5	.	CASGGLAGGQETQYF	TGTGCCAGTGGTGGGCTAGCGGGGGGCCAAGAGACCCAGTACTTC
TRBV5-4	.	TRBJ1-1	.	CASSRGTVNTEAFF	TGTGCCAGCAGCCGTGGGACCGTGAACACTGAAGCTTTCTTT
TRBV19	.	TRBJ1-4	.	CASSIRGEEKLFF	TGTGCCAGTAGTATACGGGGAGAGGAAAAACTGTTTTTT
TRBV5-1	TRBD1	TRBJ1-1	.	CASSPGGTNTEAFF	TGCGCCAGCAGCCCAGGGGGCACGAACACTGAAGCTTTCTTT
TRBV11-3	.	TRBJ2-2	.	CASSPGQSGELFF	TGTGCCAGCAGCCCAGGACAGTCCGGGGAGCTGTTTTTT
TRBV10-3	TRBD1	TRBJ1-1	once	CAISPRQGGTEAFF	TGTGCCATCAGCCCTAGACAGGGAGGGACTGAAGCTTTCTTT
TRBV2	TRBD1	TRBJ1-4	.	CASKGQPNEKLFF	TGTGCCAGCAAGGGACAGCCAAATGAAAAACTGTTTTTT
TRBV27	TRBD1	TRBJ2-7	few	CASSLSGTGGRNEQYF	TGTGCCAGCAGTTTATCCGGGACAGGGGGCCGGAACGAGCAGTACTTC
TRBV5-6	.	TRBJ2-5	.	CASSPAGGPQETQYF	TGTGCCAGCAGCCCCGCCGGGGGGCCGCAAGAGACCCAGTACTTC
TRBV6-4	.	TRBJ1-5	.	CASSDSIHNSNYSNQPQHF	TGTGCCAGCAGTGACTCGATTCACAATTCGAACTATAGCAATCAGCCCCAGCATTTT
TRBV24-1	.	TRBJ2-7	.	CATSDSRTASYEQYF	TGTGCCACCAGTGATTCGCGGACGGCCTCCTACGAGCAGTACTTC
TRBV3-1/TRBV3-2	.	TRBJ2-5	.	CASSQNVGTQYF	TGTGCCAGCAGCCAGAACGTGGGGACCCAGTACTTC
TRBV5-1	.	TRBJ2-3	.	CASSLVGTDTQYF	TGCGCCAGCAGCTTGGTCGGCACAGATACGCAGTATTTT